This paragraph covers one TCR beta chain sequence. Its antigen is unidentified. The sample is drawn from a study of radiotherapy plus CTLA-4 blockade in lung cancer. Study-wide results and caveats: TCR clones of tumor origin grew in blood after radiotherapy plus ipilimumab.

Germline V lookup: CDR1 LNHNV, CDR2 YYDKDF (reference sequence). The trim removed 3 bases at V and 4 bases at J, leaving 5 bases unmatched. The CDR3 is 15 residues long. Clones were read by immunoSEQ multiplex PCR, and TCRdb kept only the in-frame ones, dropping some. The sample shows 80,000 to 100,000 clones, 65% to 80% of them seen only once. Chemo-refractory metastatic non-small-cell lung cancer patients received focal radiation with ipilimumab CTLA-4 blockade. The chain joins TRBV15 to TRBJ1-2, with 10 bases fitting TRBD1. The source was peripheral blood, collected from a patient treated with radiotherapy plus ipilimumab. The TCR comes from a human donor with non-small cell lung cancer who had a partial response to radiotherapy plus ipilimumab. Some clones in this sample may be carry-over from other donors' samples. CDR3 in DNA: TGTGCCACCAGCAGGGGGGACAGGGGAGCCTATGGCTACACCTTC. The encoded protein is CATSRGDRGAYGYTF.